A selection of T cell receptor beta chains follows, all from one sample in a study of T cells in Graves' hyperthyroidism and ophthalmopathy. TCRdb analysed the multiplex PCR reads with MiXCR anew, one entry per CDR3 protein. Among hundreds of thousands of distinct CDR3 sequences listed, approximately 15% were seen once. Material: blood. The receptors shown here come from a woman aged 18 to 35 with Graves' hyperthyroidism. Both conserved end residues are part of each CDR3. Fields, in order: D gene, clone size, V gene, J gene, CDR3 protein, CDR3 DNA. A D gene is named only where the DNA matches it firmly. Clone size is shown for a subset of rows, as once, few, many or a class of expanded clone.

.,many,TRBV11-3,TRBJ2-1,CASSTNYEQFF,TGTGCCAGCAGCACTAACTATGAGCAGTTCTTC
.,many,TRBV7-3,TRBJ1-2,CASSLEGSYYGYTF,TGTGCCAGCAGCTTAGAAGGATCATACTATGGCTACACCTTC
.,.,TRBV7-2,TRBJ1-1,CASSPQTGNTEAFF,TGTGCCAGCAGCCCGCAGACAGGGAACACTGAAGCTTTCTTT
.,many,TRBV12-3/TRBV12-4,TRBJ2-1,CASSFWFEQFF,TGTGCCAGCAGTTTCTGGTTTGAGCAGTTCTTC
TRBD1,many,TRBV5-1,TRBJ1-1,CASSLQGTDAFF,TGCGCCAGCAGCCTCCAAGGGACAGACGCTTTCTTT
.,.,TRBV11-2,TRBJ1-6,CASSGSTGSSYNSPLHF,TGTGCCAGCAGCGGATCCACAGGGAGCTCCTATAATTCACCCCTCCACTTT
.,few,TRBV9,TRBJ2-1,CASSGGVDYNEQFF,TGTGCCAGCAGCGGGGGGGTCGACTACAATGAGCAGTTCTTC
.,many,TRBV7-3,TRBJ2-2,CASSWRDTGELFF,TGTGCCAGCAGCTGGCGGGACACCGGGGAGCTGTTTTTT
TRBD2,once,TRBV5-4,TRBJ2-5,CASSIGTSSLQETQYF,TGTGCCAGCAGCATAGGGACTAGCTCCCTCCAAGAGACCCAGTACTTC
.,many,TRBV28,TRBJ2-7,CASSLGTAPYEQYF,TGTGCCAGCAGTTTGGGAACGGCGCCCTACGAGCAGTACTTC
.,.,TRBV10-3,TRBJ2-1,CAIRPGWGDNEQFF,TGTGCCATCCGCCCGGGGTGGGGGGATAATGAGCAGTTCTTC
TRBD1,many,TRBV10-2,TRBJ2-7,CASSEGQGVYEQYF,TGCGCCAGCAGTGAGGGACAGGGTGTCTACGAGCAGTACTTC
.,many,TRBV11-3,TRBJ1-1,CASSGRSGEAFF,TGTGCCAGCAGCGGGCGGAGCGGTGAAGCTTTCTTT
.,few,TRBV19,TRBJ1-6,CASSISQHYNSPLHF,TGTGCCAGTAGTATCAGTCAGCACTATAATTCACCCCTCCACTTT
.,.,TRBV30,TRBJ2-1,CARAMANEQFF,TGTGCCCGTGCTATGGCGAATGAGCAGTTCTTC
.,.,TRBV6-2/TRBV6-3,TRBJ1-5,CASSTPGGTQPQHF,TGTGCCAGCAGTACACCCGGAGGGACTCAGCCCCAGCATTTT
.,many,TRBV20-1,TRBJ2-5,CSARGVGVHPETQYF,TGCAGTGCTAGAGGGGTCGGGGTCCACCCGGAGACCCAGTACTTC
TRBD2,.,TRBV9,TRBJ2-3,CASSSSGGGRLDTQYF,TGTGCCAGCAGCTCTAGCGGGGGAGGCCGGTTAGATACGCAGTATTTT
.,many,TRBV4-1,TRBJ1-2,CASSRSTSNYGYTF,TGCGCCAGCAGCCGTTCTACATCTAACTATGGCTACACCTTC
.,few,TRBV7-9,TRBJ2-7,CASSVMSSTYEQYF,TGTGCCAGCAGCGTCATGAGTAGTACCTACGAGCAGTACTTC
.,many,TRBV20-1,TRBJ1-2,CSARLLRGANYGYTF,TGCAGTGCTAGACTTCTTCGGGGGGCTAACTATGGCTACACCTTC
.,few,TRBV25-1,TRBJ2-1,CASSFRFARGNEQFF,TGTGCCAGCAGCTTCCGATTTGCGAGGGGAAATGAGCAGTTCTTC
.,many,TRBV30,TRBJ1-2,CAWSLGIGYGYTF,TGTGCCTGGAGTCTGGGGATCGGCTATGGCTACACCTTC
TRBD1,.,TRBV20-1,TRBJ1-2,CSAEGTGRSYGYTF,TGCAGTGCCGAAGGGACAGGAAGAAGCTATGGCTACACCTTC
TRBD2,many,TRBV20-1,TRBJ2-1,CSAKLAGLYNEQFF,TGCAGTGCTAAACTAGCGGGCCTCTACAATGAGCAGTTCTTC
.,.,TRBV19,TRBJ1-2,CASSIDRRDGGYTF,TGTGCCAGTAGTATAGATCGCAGGGATGGAGGCTACACCTTC
.,many,TRBV11-2,TRBJ2-7,CASSLIYEQYF,TGTGCCAGCAGTCTAATCTACGAGCAGTACTTC
TRBD1,many,TRBV28,TRBJ2-7,CASSLVPSDREEQYF,TGTGCCAGCAGTTTGGTACCGAGTGACAGGGAGGAGCAGTACTTC
.,many,TRBV5-1,TRBJ2-7,CASSLVQRTFSYEQYF,TGCGCCAGCAGCTTGGTCCAGCGGACGTTCTCCTACGAGCAGTACTTC
TRBD2,many,TRBV10-3,TRBJ2-2,CAISELTSGGDTGELFF,TGTGCCATCAGTGAGCTTACTAGCGGGGGTGACACCGGGGAGCTGTTTTTT
.,.,TRBV30,TRBJ2-3,CAWSTGVTDTQYF,TGTGCCTGGAGTACGGGAGTGACAGATACGCAGTATTTT
.,many,TRBV15,TRBJ2-7,CATSRGSSSPGDEQYF,TGTGCCACCAGCAGAGGAAGTTCGAGCCCGGGGGACGAGCAGTACTTC
.,few,TRBV7-3,TRBJ2-2,CASSLRGGVNTGELFF,TGTGCCAGCAGCTTAAGAGGGGGAGTGAACACCGGGGAGCTGTTTTTT
TRBD1,many,TRBV5-1,TRBJ2-1,CASRTQGIYNEQFF,TGCGCCAGCAGGACACAGGGGATTTACAATGAGCAGTTCTTC
.,many,TRBV3-1,TRBJ2-3,CASSLGGPLDTQYF,TGTGCCAGCAGCCTCGGGGGGCCGTTGGATACGCAGTATTTT
.,many,TRBV7-8,TRBJ2-1,CASGGPERSLYNEQFF,TGTGCCAGCGGGGGTCCGGAAAGGAGCCTCTACAATGAGCAGTTCTTC
.,many,TRBV27,TRBJ2-5,CASSRKSPAKETQYF,TGTGCCAGCAGTCGCAAGTCACCAGCTAAAGAGACCCAGTACTTC
.,many,TRBV19,TRBJ1-5,CASSFRGEPQHF,TGTGCCAGTAGCTTCAGGGGTGAGCCCCAGCATTTT
TRBD2,many,TRBV6-2/TRBV6-3,TRBJ2-7,CASRGAGGTHEQYF,TGTGCCAGCAGGGGAGCGGGGGGGACCCACGAGCAGTACTTC
TRBD2,many,TRBV7-9,TRBJ2-7,CASSLGVSGGPYEQYF,TGTGCCAGCAGCTTAGGAGTTAGCGGGGGCCCCTACGAGCAGTACTTC
.,many,TRBV20-1,TRBJ2-7,CSARDYSDPVQQYF,TGCAGTGCTAGAGATTACAGCGACCCCGTCCAGCAGTACTTC
TRBD2,many,TRBV5-1,TRBJ2-7,CASSLGGAGGYEQYF,TGCGCCAGCAGCCTGGGGGGAGCGGGAGGCTACGAGCAGTACTTC
TRBD1,many,TRBV19,TRBJ1-1,CASSTGQTEAFF,TGTGCCAGTAGTACGGGACAGACGGAAGCTTTCTTT
.,many,TRBV10-3,TRBJ2-5,CAISESPGRQETQYF,TGTGCCATCAGTGAGTCCCCAGGGCGGCAAGAGACCCAGTACTTC
TRBD2,many,TRBV5-1,TRBJ2-1,CASSFLAGVNNEQFF,TGCGCCAGCAGCTTCCTAGCGGGAGTCAACAATGAGCAGTTCTTC
.,many,TRBV12-3/TRBV12-4,TRBJ2-7,CASSFRVPTYEQYF,TGTGCCAGCAGTTTCAGAGTCCCCACCTACGAGCAGTACTTC
.,many,TRBV6-5,TRBJ2-5,CASSYSMGWEDLETQYF,TGTGCCAGCAGTTACTCGATGGGGTGGGAAGACCTAGAGACCCAGTACTTC
TRBD2,many,TRBV12-3/TRBV12-4,TRBJ2-7,CASRARGGSYEQYF,TGTGCCAGCAGAGCCCGGGGGGGCTCCTACGAGCAGTACTTC
TRBD2,many,TRBV13,TRBJ2-3,CASSLEASGFSTDTQYF,TGTGCCAGCAGCTTAGAGGCTAGCGGGTTTAGCACAGATACGCAGTATTTT
.,many,TRBV27,TRBJ1-5,CASRARASSPRNQPQHF,TGTGCCAGCAGGGCAAGGGCTAGCTCCCCAAGGAATCAGCCCCAGCATTTT
TRBD1,many,TRBV12-3/TRBV12-4,TRBJ2-5,CASSLNLAGGRETQYF,TGTGCCAGCAGTTTAAATTTGGCAGGGGGCAGGGAGACCCAGTACTTC
.,.,TRBV7-2,TRBJ1-5,CASSLGAAGYQPQHF,TGTGCCAGCAGCTTAGGGGCAGCAGGCTATCAGCCCCAGCATTTT
TRBD2,few,TRBV19,TRBJ2-3,CASSIAGVPLVFTQYF,TGTGCCAGTAGTATCGCGGGGGTTCCACTGGTTTTTACGCAGTATTTT
.,many,TRBV7-2,TRBJ1-2,CASSLAFDSFPYGYTF,TGTGCCAGCAGCTTAGCTTTTGACAGCTTTCCCTATGGCTACACCTTC
.,.,TRBV27,TRBJ2-1,CAEQTGGSEFF,TGTGCCGAGCAAACCGGGGGTTCTGAGTTCTTC
TRBD2,many,TRBV11-1,TRBJ2-2,CASSLMEAGGLLGGELFF,TGTGCCAGCAGCTTAATGGAGGCGGGGGGGCTCCTCGGCGGGGAGCTGTTTTTT
TRBD1,few,TRBV4-1,TRBJ1-2,CASSQKQGNYGYTF,TGCGCCAGCAGCCAAAAACAGGGGAACTATGGCTACACCTTC
.,few,TRBV6-2/TRBV6-3,TRBJ2-7,CASRPTDIYEQYF,TGTGCCAGCAGACCGACGGACATCTACGAGCAGTACTTC
TRBD1,many,TRBV27,TRBJ1-2,CASGTDINYGYTF,TGTGCCAGCGGGACAGATATTAACTATGGCTACACCTTC
TRBD1,many,TRBV20-1,TRBJ2-7,CSAPIRGPGGEQYF,TGCAGTGCCCCGATCAGGGGGCCGGGTGGCGAGCAGTACTTC